The 8 T cell receptor beta chains listed next were all sequenced from one sample in a study of CXCR3-negative and CXCR3-positive naive CD8 T cells. Whole-study results and caveats: CXCR3-positive naive cells carried more hydrophobic TRB CDR3s than CXCR3-negative ones.

cDNA libraries for TRB were generated by 5' RACE incorporating UMI labels. TCRdb re-called the 5' RACE reads and catalogs CDR3 proteins one per entry, DNA excluded. This table lists approximately 90,000 distinct CDR3 sequences. Their target antigens are unknown. Sequencing was performed on naive CXCR3+ CD8+ T cells from blood. Indicated subset: CD45RO-CCR7+CD27+CD95- naive CD8+ T cells expressing CXCR3 (TNR3+). These receptors came from a human donor in good health. Some clones in this sample may be carry-over from other donors' samples.

The chain uses TRBV7-8 and TRBJ2-5; TCRdb indicates TRBD1, and absent DNA this call remains unverified. Germline CDR1 and CDR2: SGHVS and FQNEAQ. The length of the CDR3 is 16 residues. CDR3 region: CPSSLAPRGRQETQYF.

This CDR3 reads CASSVGQVQETQYF. The rearrangement uses TRBV11-2 and TRBJ2-5; absent DNA, TCRdb's TRBD1 call cannot be checked. The CDR3 consists of 14 residues. Per the germline V gene, CDR1 is SGHAT and CDR2 is FQNNGV.

This rearrangement joins TRBV11-2 to TRBJ2-1; the D gene TCRdb calls, TRBD2, cannot be checked with no DNA. Germline V gene data show CDR1 as SGHAT and CDR2 as FQNNGV. The CDR3 covers 16 residues. The CDR3 reads CASSSRLSGRIDEQFF.

This sequence joins TRBV28 and TRBJ1-1; the D call of TRBD1 rests on TCRdb alone, since no DNA is present to check it. Germline V gene data show CDR1 as MDHEN and CDR2 as SYDVKM. There are 14 residues in the CDR3. The CDR3 sequence: CASNFGQGGNEAFF.

This rearrangement joins TRBV5-5 to TRBJ2-1; TCRdb outputs TRBD1, but without DNA this stays unchecked. The CDR3 length is 15 residues. CDR1 and CDR2 (germline): SGHKS, YYEKEE (reference sequence). The CDR3 sequence is CASSLWTGDYNEQFF.

The chain combines TRBV5-1 with TRBJ2-3. Germline values: CDR1 SGHRS, CDR2 YFSETQ. The CDR3 loop spans 12 amino acids. The CDR3 loop is CASSLASDTQYF. Using reference TRBV5-1 and TRBJ2-3 for the parts outside the CDR3, the full variable domain is KAGVTQTPRYLIKTRGQQVTLSCSPISGHRSVSWYQQTPGQGLQFLFEYFSETQRNKGNFPGRFSGRQFSNSRSEMNVSTLELGDSALYLCASSLASDTQYFGPGTRLTVL.

The chain uses TRBV4-3 and TRBJ2-7. Germline V gives CDR1 LGHNA, CDR2 YSLEER. There are 16 residues in the CDR3. CDR3: CASSRGYPSRHYEQYF.

The gene calls are TRBV5-1 and TRBJ2-1; TCRdb calls TRBD1, which cannot be checked without DNA. The CDR3 runs 15 residues. From germline, CDR1 is SGHRS and CDR2 YFSETQ. CDR3: CASSDWDRVGNEQFF.